This T cell receptor (beta chain) stems from a study of shared clonotypes between healthy human individuals. The study's findings and limits: Although depth was large, rarefaction showed that sequencing of the sorted subsets was incomplete. Non-shared clonotypes had lower generation probabilities than those shared by all four donors.

Assay used: immunoSEQ multiplex PCR; TCRdb lists only in-frame clones, some missing. The data contain 550,000 to 700,000 clones, less than 80% of them singletons. CDR3 length equals 14 residues. Trimming cost V 2 bases and J 0 bases, with 9 bases left between them. Germline loops: CDR1 SGDLS, CDR2 YYNGEE. A few counts support this clone. Its antigen is unidentified. The TCR sequence derives from a woman aged 25 to 45 in good health. This chain connects TRBV9 to TRBJ2-7; D is uncertain. The specimen sequenced was memory CD4+ T cells sorted from blood. Sample subset: CD45RA-negative fraction. CDR3 residues: CASSVGYNSYEQYF. The DNA of the CDR3 is TGTGCCAGCAGCGTTGGCTACAACTCCTACGAGCAGTACTTC.